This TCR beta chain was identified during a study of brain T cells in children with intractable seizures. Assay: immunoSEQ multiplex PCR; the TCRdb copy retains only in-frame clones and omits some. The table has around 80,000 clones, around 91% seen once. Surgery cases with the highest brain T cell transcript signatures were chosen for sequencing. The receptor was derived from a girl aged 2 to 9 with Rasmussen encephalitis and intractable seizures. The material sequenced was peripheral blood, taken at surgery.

Here the CDR3 reads CSVARTTFSNTGELFF. DNA of the CDR3: TGCAGCGTTGCCCGCACCACCTTTTCAAACACCGGGGAGCTGTTTTTT. The chain joins TRBV29-1 to TRBJ2-2, with unresolved D. Trimming shortened V by 4 bases and J by 2 bases, and 17 bases separated the two germline ends. The CDR3 extends over 16 amino acids. Germline loops: CDR1 SQVTM, CDR2 ANQGSEA.